The clone carrying this T cell receptor (beta chain) showed up many times. No antigen is known for it. The CDR3 totals 13 residues. Germline V gene data show CDR1 as SQVTM and CDR2 as ANQGSEA. V lost 1 base and J 4 bases, leaving 8 bases between the germline ends. Production of TCR cDNA was by 5'RACE template switching, which also added a universal primer site and UMIs. TCRdb ran MiXCR on the 5' RACE reads and lists one entry per CDR3 protein. This table has 300,000 to 450,000 distinct CDR3 sequences, under 7.5% appearing once. This sample stems from a study of T cells after yellow fever vaccination. General study findings and limits: Only a minor proportion of clonotypes was detected across both CD4 and CD8 compartments. Within FACS-sorted repertoires, abundant clonotypes contaminating from the bulk population could be present.

The material sequenced was PBMCs, taken 5 days after the yellow fever booster vaccination. The chain links TRBV29-1 to TRBJ2-1, with no clear D. The sequence derives from a man under 40 who received the YFV17D yellow fever vaccine. The CDR3 spells CSVEVGKYNEQFF. Here the CDR3 DNA reads TGCAGCGTTGAAGTAGGGAAATACAATGAGCAGTTCTTC.